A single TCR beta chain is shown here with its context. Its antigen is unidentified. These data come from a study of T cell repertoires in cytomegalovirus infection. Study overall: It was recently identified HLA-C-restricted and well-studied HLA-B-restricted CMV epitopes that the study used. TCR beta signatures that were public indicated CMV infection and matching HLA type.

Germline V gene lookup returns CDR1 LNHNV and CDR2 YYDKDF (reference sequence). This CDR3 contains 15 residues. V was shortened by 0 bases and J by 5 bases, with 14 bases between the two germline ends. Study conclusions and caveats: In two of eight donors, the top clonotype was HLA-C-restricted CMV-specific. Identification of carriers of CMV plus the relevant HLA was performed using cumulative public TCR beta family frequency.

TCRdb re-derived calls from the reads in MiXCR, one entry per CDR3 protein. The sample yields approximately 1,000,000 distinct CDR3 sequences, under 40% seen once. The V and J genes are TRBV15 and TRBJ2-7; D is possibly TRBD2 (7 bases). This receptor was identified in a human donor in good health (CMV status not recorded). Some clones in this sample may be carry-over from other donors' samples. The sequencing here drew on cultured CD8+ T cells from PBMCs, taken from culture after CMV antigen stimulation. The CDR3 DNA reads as TGTGCCACCAGCAGAGATCGAGGGGGAGGGAACGAGCAGTACGTC. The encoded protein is CATSRDRGGGNEQYV.